This T cell receptor (beta chain) was obtained from a study of T cell responses to AZD1222 COVID-19 vaccine. Germline-derived CDR1 and CDR2 are SGHTA and FQGNSA. The CDR3 has 17 amino acids. The V and J ends lost 5 bases and 2 bases, in that order; junction bases with no gene match: 11. Method: immunoSEQ multiplex PCR; TCRdb's copy keeps in-frame clones and lacks some. The sample lists around 97,000 clones; 90% to 95% were seen once. The sequences come from peripheral blood, collected on day 0 of AZD1222 vaccination. The rearrangement links TRBV7-2 to TRBJ2-3; 9 bases align to TRBD1. The origin of this receptor is an adult in good health. The DNA for the CDR3 is TGTGCCAGCAGCCTCATCTTGAGGACAGGGGCCACAGATACGCAGTATTTT. Encoded protein: CASSLILRTGATDTQYF.